This section outlines one T cell receptor (beta chain) sequence together with its context. Its antigen is as yet unknown. A library of TCRbeta sequences, prepared with unique molecular identifiers, was generated. TCRdb re-analysed the PCR reads in MiXCR, keeping a single row per CDR3 protein. The sample contains about 440,000 distinct CDR3 sequences, 43% of which appear only once. V shed 4 bases, J shed 3 bases, and the junction held 9 bases outside the gene matches. Germline V gene sequence: CDR1 SQVTM, CDR2 ANQGSEA. The CDR3 length is 15 residues. These data originate in a study of T-cell reconstitution after alpha-beta-depleted transplantation in children. Whole-study findings and limits: Certain patients had high TCRbeta diversity at day 60, and it came from recipient T cells and thymic progenitors that survived.

The clonotype was recovered from a girl aged 2 to 10 with aplastic anemia, due to receive a stem cell transplant. This specimen consisted of PBMCs, obtained before TCRalphabeta/CD19-depleted stem cell transplant. The J gene is TRBJ2-7, the V gene TRBV29-1; 10 bases line up with TRBD1. The CDR3 is CSVGQIGTGDYEQYF. CDR3 nucleotide sequence: TGCAGCGTTGGGCAGATTGGGACAGGGGACTACGAGCAGTACTTC.